This T cell receptor beta chain came from a study of cytomegalovirus exposure and HLA in healthy donors. The PCR had 60 Vbeta and 13 Jbeta primers. Profiled with immunoSEQ multiplex PCR; TCRdb holds only in-frame clones, not every one. The listing contains 150,000 or so clones. This CDR3 contains 15 residues. Germline V gene sequence: CDR1 MNHNY, CDR2 SVGAGI (reference sequence). V was clipped by 5 bases and J by 7 bases, with 18 bases between them. This clonotype originated in a woman between 18 and 30 years old in good health and CMV-seronegative. The material sequenced was PBMCs. The chain carries TRBV6-6 and TRBJ2-1; D remains ambiguous. The CDR3 spells CASSPASSQVNEQFF. The DNA of the CDR3 is TGTGCCAGCAGTCCCGCGAGTTCGCAGGTTAATGAGCAGTTCTTC.